A single sample gave rise to the 24 T cell receptor beta chains below, sequenced in a study of blood T cell repertoires in COVID-19. Data came from immunoSEQ multiplex PCR; TCRdb stores just in-frame clones and leaves some out. The sample yields fewer than 250,000 clones, approximately 84% seen once. The sequenced sample consisted of peripheral blood. These receptors came from a man in his fifties with acute or convalescent COVID-19.

This chain joins TRBV5-5 and TRBJ1-2; tentatively, D is TRBD1 (5 bases). V was clipped by 0 bases and J by 3 bases, with 12 bases between them. Germline V gene sequence: CDR1 SGHKS, CDR2 YYEKEE (reference sequence). The CDR3 contains 15 residues. The CDR3 DNA sequence: TGTGCCAGCAGCTTGGTAGCCAGGGAGGACTATGGCTACACCTTC. The encoded protein is CASSLVAREDYGYTF.

The CDR3 protein is CASSGGRNEQFF. The CDR3 nucleotides read TGCGCCAGCAGCGGAGGCCGGAATGAGCAGTTCTTC. The gene calls are TRBV4-1 and TRBJ2-1; possibly TRBD2 for D (5 bases). The CDR3 spans 12 residues. Germline lookup yields CDR1 MGHRA and CDR2 YSYEKL. Trimming left V 5 bases short and J 7 bases short, with 9 bases between.

The CDR3, as DNA: TGTGCCAGCAGAATACTTGGGGGGGTGTCCTACAATGAGCAGTTCTTC. Translating gives CASRILGGVSYNEQFF. This rearrangement joins TRBV27 to TRBJ2-1; 7 bases line up with TRBD2. The CDR3 covers 16 residues. Trimming at V came to 6 bases and at J to 1 base, leaving 9 bases not matched to a gene. The germline gives CDR1 MNHEY, CDR2 SMNVEV (reference sequence).

The genes are TRBV6-5 and TRBJ1-2; no definite D call. CDR1 is MNHEY and CDR2 is SVGAGI in the germline V gene. The CDR3 covers 15 residues. V gave up 4 bases and J gave up 2 bases, with 14 bases separating them. DNA for the CDR3: TGTGCCAGCAGTTCCCCAGCGGAGATGAACTATGGCTACACCTTC. Encoded protein: CASSSPAEMNYGYTF.

This clone was seen a handful of times. V usage is TRBV30 and J usage is TRBJ2-2; no clear D. V lost 0 bases, J lost 4 bases, and 9 bases lay in between. The CDR3 length is 14 residues. Germline CDR1 reads GTSNPN; CDR2 reads SVGIG (reference sequence). The CDR3 region has the DNA TGTGCCTGGAGTGTACCCGAGGTCACCGGGGAGCTGTTTTTT. This sequence encodes CAWSVPEVTGELFF.

The chain combines TRBV9 with TRBJ1-4, with TRBD1 identical over 10 bases. Germline CDR1 and CDR2: SGDLS and YYNGEE. CDR3 size: 19 residues. The J segment lost 1 base and the V segment lost 0 bases, leaving 9 bases of the junction unmatched. The CDR3 DNA follows: TGTGCCAGCAGCGTAGGCCCCCGGGACAGGGGCCGAACTAATGAAAAACTGTTTTTT. It codes for CASSVGPRDRGRTNEKLFF.

V and J are TRBV29-1 and TRBJ1-1; 7 bases line up with TRBD1. CDR3 length equals 13 residues. V lost 8 bases, J lost 11 bases, and 17 bases stayed unmatched. CDR1 and CDR2 (germline): SQVTM, ANQGSEA. The CDR3 region is CSTSEGAVGWAFF. DNA for the CDR3: TGCAGCACCTCCGAGGGGGCTGTGGGGTGGGCTTTCTTT.

The chain uses TRBV9 and TRBJ1-1; D is ambiguous. The CDR3 is made up of 13 amino acids. V lost 0 bases, J lost 3 bases, and 6 bases lay in between. Germline V gene data show CDR1 as SGDLS and CDR2 as YYNGEE. This chain's CDR3 is CASSVDGDTEAFF. CDR3 sequence (DNA): TGTGCCAGCAGCGTAGACGGGGACACTGAAGCTTTCTTT.

For the CDR3, the DNA is TGCGCCAGCAGCCCCCACCTCGACAGGGTATCTCTTGAGCAGTACTTC. Its translation is CASSPHLDRVSLEQYF. The chain combines TRBV5-1 with TRBJ2-7; 7 bases match TRBD1. This CDR3 region has 16 residues. In germline, CDR1 is SGHRS, CDR2 YFSETQ. The J segment lost 7 bases and the V segment lost 4 bases, leaving 17 bases of the junction unmatched.

This clone was picked up one time. The chain employs TRBV11-2 and TRBJ2-1; 12 nucleotides match TRBD2. The CDR3 totals 15 residues. With 7 bases clipped from V and 4 bases from J, the junction kept 5 bases outside the gene matches. CDR1 and CDR2 (germline): SGHAT, FQNNGV. In nucleotides, the CDR3 is TGTGCCAGCACCCTCGGACTAGCGGGGTACAATGAGCAGTTCTTC. Protein product: CASTLGLAGYNEQFF.

The rearrangement uses TRBV9 and TRBJ1-3; maybe TRBD1 (6 bases). CDR3 length: 14 amino acids. The V and J ends lost 3 bases and 2 bases respectively, with 9 bases between them. The V gene's germline CDR1 is SGDLS and CDR2 YYNGEE. The CDR3 nucleotides are TGTGCCAGCAGCGACCGGACAGCTGGAAACACCATATATTTT. Translated, it gives CASSDRTAGNTIYF.

This chain uses TRBV7-9 with TRBJ2-7, with a possible D match to TRBD1 (6 bases). From germline, CDR1 is SEHNR and CDR2 FQNEAQ (reference sequence). V was pared by 4 bases and J by 5 bases, with 21 bases between. The CDR3 consists of 16 residues. The CDR3 loop reads CASSYAAGVASHEQYF. CDR3 nucleotides: TGTGCCAGCAGCTACGCGGCAGGGGTTGCATCCCACGAGCAGTACTTC.

J is TRBJ1-2 and V is TRBV19; 7 bases map to TRBD1. CDR1 is LNHDA and CDR2 is SQIVND in the germline V gene (reference sequence). The V segment lost 4 bases and the J segment 3 bases; nucleotides outside the gene matches: 5. CDR3 length: 14 residues. This CDR3 reads CASSRGGRDYGYTF. The CDR3 DNA sequence: TGTGCCAGTAGTAGAGGGGGCAGAGACTATGGCTACACCTTC.

The V call is TRBV2, the J call TRBJ2-1; D is perhaps TRBD1 (6 bases). V was cut by 6 bases and J by 0 bases, with 12 bases left in between. CDR1 SNHLY and CDR2 FYNNEI come from the germline V gene. This CDR3 contains 15 residues. The CDR3 DNA sequence: TGTGCCAGCAGCCTTGAGGGGGACTCCTACAATGAGCAGTTCTTC. Amino acid sequence: CASSLEGDSYNEQFF.

The chain recombines TRBV7-9 with TRBJ2-1; TRBD2 aligns across 10 bases. The junction had 3 bases not matched to a gene; V was cut back by 2 bases and J by 11 bases. This CDR3 is 13 amino acids long. The V gene's germline CDR1 is SEHNR and CDR2 FQNEAQ (reference sequence). CDR3 protein: CASSLLAGAQQFF. Written as DNA, the CDR3 is TGTGCCAGCAGCTTACTAGCGGGGGCACAGCAGTTCTTC.

This chain's CDR3 is CASSQEGGQPQHF. CDR3 in DNA: TGTGCCAGCAGCCAAGAAGGGGGTCAGCCCCAGCATTTT. The genes are TRBV3-1 (or the pseudogene TRBV3-2) and TRBJ1-5; weak D call: TRBD1 (6 bases). CDR3 length: 13 amino acids. Per germline, CDR1 LGHDT and CDR2 YNNKEL (reference sequence). V was clipped by 0 bases and J by 6 bases, with 6 bases between them.

The CDR3 sequence is CASSLGQGASLNTEAFF. CDR3 in DNA: TGCGCCAGCAGCTTGGGGCAGGGGGCTAGTTTGAACACTGAAGCTTTCTTT. The chain recombines TRBV5-1 with TRBJ1-1; 8 nucleotides align to TRBD1. Germline V gives CDR1 SGHRS, CDR2 YFSETQ. This CDR3 spans 17 amino acids. V was pared by 0 bases and J by 0 bases, with 7 bases of the junction left unmatched.

The chain links TRBV4-1 to TRBJ2-1; no clear D gene. The V end was cut by 0 bases, the J end by 9 bases, with 9 bases between. The CDR3 length is 13 residues. Germline CDR1 reads MGHRA; CDR2 reads YSYEKL. Here the CDR3 reads CASSQDLRVEQFF. DNA of the CDR3: TGCGCCAGCAGCCAAGATCTCCGGGTTGAGCAGTTCTTC.

The chain carries TRBV5-1 and TRBJ2-3, with 9 positions matching TRBD2. V trimming: 1 base; J trimming: 3 bases; junction bases outside the gene matches: 12. Per germline, CDR1 SGHRS and CDR2 YFSETQ. This CDR3 is 18 amino acids long. The CDR3: CASSLSSPTSGLTDTQYF. The CDR3 nucleotides read TGCGCCAGCAGCTTGTCATCCCCTACTAGCGGGCTTACAGATACGCAGTATTTT.

The gene calls are TRBV19 and TRBJ1-6; TRBD1 matches 10 bases. CDR3 size: 15 residues. Germline V CDR1 and CDR2: LNHDA, SQIVND (reference sequence). Germline trimming cut 7 bases from V and 8 bases from J; bases unmatched to any gene: 8. The CDR3 DNA is TGTGCCAGTACCATGCCGGGACAGGGGTATTCACCCCTCCACTTT. Translation gives CASTMPGQGYSPLHF. Complete variable domain (other parts from reference TRBV19 and TRBJ1-6): DGGITQSPKYLFRKEGQNVTLSCEQNLNHDAMYWYRQDPGQGLRLIYYSQIVNDFQKGDIAEGYSVSREKKESFPLTVTSAQKNPTAFYLCASTMPGQGYSPLHFGNGTRLTVT.

The chain uses TRBV5-1 and TRBJ2-2, with 13 positions matching TRBD2. This CDR3 is built from 14 residues. V dropped 7 bases and J dropped 7; count of bases not matched to a gene: 4. Per the germline V gene, CDR1 is SGHRS and CDR2 is YFSETQ. The CDR3 region has the DNA TGCGCCAGCGGGACTAGCGGGGCCGGCGGGGAGCTGTTTTTT. This encodes CASGTSGAGGELFF.

Only a few counts were recorded for this clone. This sequence joins TRBV5-4 and TRBJ2-7; 9 bases fit TRBD2. The V segment lost 3 bases and the J segment 4 bases; nucleotides outside the gene matches: 2. This CDR3 contains 13 residues. From germline, CDR1 is SGHNT and CDR2 YYREEE (reference sequence). The chain's CDR3 is CASSSGLAYEQYF. The CDR3 DNA is TGTGCCAGCAGCTCCGGACTAGCGTACGAGCAGTACTTC.

This sequence joins TRBV30 and TRBJ1-2; 8 bases are a match to TRBD1. V lost 2 bases, J lost 8 bases, and 7 bases stayed unmatched. Per germline, CDR1 GTSNPN and CDR2 SVGIG (reference sequence). This CDR3 comprises 13 residues. The CDR3, as DNA: TGTGCCTGGAGTCCAGGGGGCTCTGGCGGCTACACCTTC. Its translation is CAWSPGGSGGYTF.

The chain carries TRBV19 and TRBJ1-2; D gene uncertain. Per germline, CDR1 LNHDA and CDR2 SQIVND (reference sequence). Trimming shortened V by 5 bases and J by 2 bases, and 15 bases separated the two germline ends. The CDR3 runs to 15 residues. This CDR3 is CASSPPGEVNYGYTF. As DNA, the CDR3 is TGTGCCAGTAGTCCCCCGGGAGAGGTAAACTATGGCTACACCTTC.